Listed below are T cell receptor beta chains from one sample, sequenced in a study of T cell responses to AZD1222 COVID-19 vaccine. This table comes from immunoSEQ multiplex PCR, and its TCRdb copy is limited to in-frame clones, with some not included. This table holds around 150,000 clones, 90% to 95% found once. This specimen was peripheral blood, taken 28 days after the second AZD1222 dose. These receptors all come from an adult who received the AZD1222 COVID-19 vaccine. The CDR3 runs from the conserved cysteine through the conserved F or W. The D gene is left open where the match is weak. The size field is filled for only some rows; it gives once, few, many or a size class.

D	length	size	V	J	DNA	CDR3
TRBD1	15	-	TRBV28	TRBJ1-6	TGTGCCAGCAGTTCTGGGGGACAGGGTCGTTCACCCCTCCACTTT	CASSSGGQGRSPLHF
-	17	-	TRBV25-1	TRBJ2-7	TGTGCCAGCAGTGAATCTCGAGAGGGACGGAGCTCCTACGAGCAGTACTTC	CASSESREGRSSYEQYF
-	12	once	TRBV5-1	TRBJ1-2	TGCGCCAGCAGCGCCCAGGGAGAGGGCTACACCTTC	CASSAQGEGYTF
-	13	-	TRBV7-8	TRBJ1-2	TGTGCCAGCAGCTTAGCCGCAGGGCCCGGCTACACCTTC	CASSLAAGPGYTF
-	14	-	TRBV7-8	TRBJ1-2	TGTGCCAGCTCCTTAGGGACCTTCGAGAATGGCTACACCTTC	CASSLGTFENGYTF
TRBD2	14	-	TRBV19	TRBJ2-1	TGTGCCAGTACCTCCTCGCGGGGGGACAATGAGCAGTTCTTC	CASTSSRGDNEQFF
-	17	once	TRBV19	TRBJ2-6	TGTGCCAGTCGGGACTTATCTCTTAATCCTGGGGCCAACGTCCTGACTTTC	CASRDLSLNPGANVLTF
-	14	-	TRBV7-2	TRBJ2-3	TGTGCCAGCAGCTTAGCGGGGGGCACTACAACGCAGTATTTT	CASSLAGGTTTQYF
-	14	once	TRBV3-1/TRBV3-2	TRBJ2-1	TGTGCCAGCAGCCTGGACACTCCATACAATGAGCAGTTCTTC	CASSLDTPYNEQFF
TRBD1	19	-	TRBV4-2	TRBJ1-4	TGTGCCAGCAGCCAAGATCTAGGACAGGGGGCGTCAACTAATGAAAAACTGTTTTTT	CASSQDLGQGASTNEKLFF